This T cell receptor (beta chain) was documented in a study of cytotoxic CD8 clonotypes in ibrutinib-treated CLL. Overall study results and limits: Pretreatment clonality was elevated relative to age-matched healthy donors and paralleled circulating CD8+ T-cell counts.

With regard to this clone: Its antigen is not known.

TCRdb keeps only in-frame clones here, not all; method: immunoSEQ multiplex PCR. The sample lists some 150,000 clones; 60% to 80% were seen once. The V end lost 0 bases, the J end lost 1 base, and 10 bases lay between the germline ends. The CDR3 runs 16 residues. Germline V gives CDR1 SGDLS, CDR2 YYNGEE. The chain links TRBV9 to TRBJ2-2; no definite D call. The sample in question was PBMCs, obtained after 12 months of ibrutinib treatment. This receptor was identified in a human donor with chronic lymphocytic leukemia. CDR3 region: CASSVAVQQNTGELFF. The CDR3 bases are TGTGCCAGCAGCGTAGCCGTGCAGCAGAACACCGGGGAGCTGTTTTTT.